The 23 T cell receptor beta chains listed next were all sequenced from one sample in a study of blood T cell repertoires in COVID-19. Produced via immunoSEQ multiplex PCR; TCRdb's table is partial and in-frame only. This table holds approximately 160,000 clones, over 65% found once. The sample was PBMCs or T cells enriched from blood (not recorded which). Source of these receptors: a woman between 50 and 59 years old who had recovered from COVID-19.

The V and J genes are TRBV10-3 and TRBJ1-5, with a weak D call TRBD1 (5 bases). CDR3 length: 13 amino acids. Germline V lookup: CDR1 ENHRY, CDR2 SYGVKD. The V gene lost 7 bases and the J gene lost 7 bases, with 14 bases spanning the gap. The DNA for the CDR3 is TGTGCCATCAACCCCCGGGGGGGACAGCCCCAGCATTTT. This sequence encodes CAINPRGGQPQHF.

The J gene is TRBJ1-6, the V gene TRBV7-9, with TRBD1 identical over 9 bases. The CDR3 contains 17 residues. Trimming at V came to 1 base and at J to 6 bases, leaving 7 bases not matched to a gene. CDR1 and CDR2 (germline): SEHNR, FQNEAQ (reference sequence). The CDR3 nucleotides read TGTGCCAGCAGCTTAGGGGTAGTGGACAGGGGTAATTCACCCCTCCACTTT. Its protein product is CASSLGVVDRGNSPLHF. The full variable domain, in which reference TRBV7-9 and TRBJ1-6 provide the parts outside the CDR3, is DTGVSQNPRHKITKRGQNVTFRCDPISEHNRLYWYRQTLGQGPEFLTYFQNEAQLEKSRLLSDRFSAERPKGSFSTLEIQRTEQGDSAMYLCASSLGVVDRGNSPLHFGNGTRLTVT.

This chain connects TRBV2 to TRBJ1-2, with 7 bases aligning to TRBD1. The length of the CDR3 is 13 residues. With 8 bases clipped from V and 4 bases from J, the junction kept 7 bases outside the gene matches. The germline V gene encodes CDR1 SNHLY and CDR2 FYNNEI. CDR3 in DNA: TGTGCCAGCGCAAGGGACAGCTCCTATGGCTACACCTTC. This encodes CASARDSSYGYTF. Drawing the rest from reference TRBV2 and TRBJ1-2, the complete variable domain is EPEVTQTPSHQVTQMGQEVILRCVPISNHLYFYWYRQILGQKVEFLVSFYNNEISEKSEIFDDQFSVERPDGSNFTLKIRSTKLEDSAMYFCASARDSSYGYTFGSGTRLTVV.

The J gene is TRBJ1-6, the V gene TRBV21-1; the D call of TRBD1 is as the table states it, not checked on the DNA. TRBV21-1 is reported as a pseudogene. The CDR3 totals 16 residues. The CDR3 reads CASRRGQGRKRSPLHF. The CDR3 DNA reads TGTGCCAGCAGGAGAGGCCAGGGCAGAAAACGGTCACCCCTCCACTTT.

The chain employs TRBV10-2 and TRBJ2-7; 7 bases line up with TRBD2. The V gene's germline CDR1 is WSHSY and CDR2 SAAADI. CDR3 length: 13 residues. Trimming took 6 bases from V and 3 from J; bases not matched to a gene: 5. DNA of the CDR3: TGCGCCAGCAGCATTAGCGGGCACTACGAGCAGTACGTC. Translation gives CASSISGHYEQYV.

The chain is built from TRBV5-1 and TRBJ2-1, with a weak D call TRBD2 (5 bases). Germline lookup yields CDR1 SGHRS and CDR2 YFSETQ. V lost 6 bases, J lost 0 bases, and 13 bases lay in between. The CDR3 has 15 residues. CDR3 loop: CASTPGGYSYNEQFF. In nucleotides, the CDR3 is TGCGCCAGCACTCCCGGCGGGTACTCCTACAATGAGCAGTTCTTC.

The CDR3 protein is CSVAVGDRDYGYTF. The CDR3 DNA is TGCAGCGTGGCCGTGGGGGACAGGGACTATGGCTACACCTTC. This chain joins TRBV29-1 and TRBJ1-2; 9 bases align to TRBD1. The CDR3 spans 14 residues. J lost 3 bases, V lost 6 bases, and 8 bases had no gene match. From germline, CDR1 is SQVTM and CDR2 ANQGSEA.

The V gene is TRBV19, the J gene TRBJ1-2; no definite D call. V shed 7 bases and J shed 3 bases, with 12 bases lying between them. The CDR3 covers 13 residues. Germline loops: CDR1 LNHDA, CDR2 SQIVND (reference sequence). CDR3 region: CASIHPVYYGYTF. CDR3 bases: TGTGCCAGTATCCATCCGGTCTACTATGGCTACACCTTC.

This clone was counted a single time. The chain has TRBV30 and TRBJ1-4; 7 bases agree with TRBD1. The CDR3 covers 14 residues. Germline CDR1 GTSNPN, CDR2 SVGIG (reference sequence). Trimming removed 5 bases from V and 8 bases from J; junction bases left unmatched: 11. CDR3 DNA sequence: TGTGCCTGGGAAACAGACAGGGTGGGCGAAAAACTGTTTTTT. Protein sequence: CAWETDRVGEKLFF.

This chain links TRBV21-1 with TRBJ2-7; no DNA check was done on the table's D call, TRBD1. TRBV21-1 is labeled a pseudogene. The CDR3 has 16 amino acids. This chain's CDR3 is CASSKAGQGATYEQYV. The CDR3 DNA reads TGTGCCAGCAGCAAGGCCGGCCAGGGGGCCACCTACGAGCAGTACGTC.

This clone was counted many times. The rearrangement joins TRBV7-8 to TRBJ2-2; D is ambiguous. Trimming left V 1 base short and J 5 bases short, with 11 bases between. The CDR3 is 15 amino acids. CDR1 is SGHVS and CDR2 is FQNEAQ in the germline V gene. The CDR3 loop is CASSLGLSATGELFF. CDR3 bases: TGTGCCAGCAGCTTAGGATTGAGCGCAACCGGGGAGCTGTTTTTT.

The CDR3 bases are TGTGCCAGCAGTGGCTTAGCGGGAGGGTCCCGCTACGAGCAGTACGTC. Its protein product is CASSGLAGGSRYEQYV. The V gene is TRBV28, the J gene TRBJ2-7; 11 positions match TRBD2. The J segment lost 3 bases and the V segment lost 5 bases, leaving 9 bases of the junction unmatched. This CDR3 has 16 amino acids. CDR1 and CDR2 from the germline V gene are MDHEN and SYDVKM.

The rearrangement joins TRBV2 to TRBJ2-1, with D possibly TRBD2 on 6 matching bases. Germline V gene data show CDR1 as SNHLY and CDR2 as FYNNEI. Trimming took off 7 bases at V and 8 bases at J, with 24 bases between the two ends. The CDR3 contains 16 residues. CDR3 DNA: TGTGCCAGCACCCAAGGAGGGGTCCAAGCCTCGTATGAGCAGTTCTTC. Protein product: CASTQGGVQASYEQFF.

This clone appeared a single time. The gene calls are TRBV3-1 (or the pseudogene TRBV3-2) and TRBJ2-4; tentative D call: TRBD2 (6 bases). The ends were cut back, 0 bases at V and 9 bases at J, with 18 bases in the middle. CDR1 is LGHDT and CDR2 is YNNKEL in the germline V gene (reference sequence). The CDR3 sequence is 16 residues long. CDR3 nucleotides: TGTGCCAGCAGCCAAGACTGGAGGGGCACCACCGGCATTCAGTACTTC. It codes for CASSQDWRGTTGIQYF.

The V call is TRBV21-1, the J call TRBJ2-7; the table assigns TRBD2, which was not confirmed against the DNA. TRBV21-1 represents a pseudogene. The CDR3 contains 18 residues. This chain's CDR3 is CASSKASDPSGGLYEQYV. DNA of the CDR3: TGTGCCAGCAGCAAAGCCAGTGATCCCAGCGGGGGGCTCTACGAGCAGTACGTC.

This clone has just a few counts. V and J are TRBV6-4 and TRBJ1-2; D unresolved. CDR1 is MRHNA, CDR2 SNTAGT, per germline. The V end was cut by 6 bases, the J end by 7 bases, with 18 bases between. CDR3 length: 14 amino acids. CDR3 sequence (DNA): TGTGCCAGCAGCCCCGACGGTATCACGGGTGGCTACACCTTC. It translates to CASSPDGITGGYTF.

A single count supports this clone. The chain has TRBV3-1 (or the pseudogene TRBV3-2) and TRBJ2-7; the D gene is possibly TRBD1 (5 bases). There are 13 residues in the CDR3. V was cut by 0 bases and J by 9 bases, with 12 bases left in between. Per germline, CDR1 LGHDT and CDR2 YNNKEL (reference sequence). The CDR3 coding sequence is TGTGCCAGCAGCCAAGATTTGCAGGGTGGGCAGTACGTC. It codes for CASSQDLQGGQYV.

The rearrangement uses TRBV5-1 and TRBJ1-3; D ambiguous. Germline CDR1 SGHRS, CDR2 YFSETQ. CDR3 length: 17 residues. Trimming cost V 4 bases and J 0 bases, with 17 bases left between them. For the CDR3, the DNA is TGCGCCAGCAGCGGGCGGGCAGGTTCAACCTCTGGAAACACCATATATTTT. Residues: CASSGRAGSTSGNTIYF.

The V gene is TRBV30, the J gene TRBJ1-1; D ambiguous. Trimming left V 3 bases short and J 1 base short, with 12 bases between. The germline V gene has CDR1 GTSNPN and CDR2 SVGIG (reference sequence). The CDR3 is 14 residues long. The DNA of the CDR3 is TGTGCCTGGAGGAAGACTCCCTCGAACACTGAAGCTTTCTTT. Encoded protein: CAWRKTPSNTEAFF.

The J gene is TRBJ1-5, the V gene TRBV19; 9 positions match TRBD1. This CDR3 comprises 16 residues. The V gene's germline CDR1 is LNHDA and CDR2 SQIVND (reference sequence). The V and J ends lost 5 bases and 3 bases, in that order; junction bases with no gene match: 8. DNA for the CDR3: TGTGCCAGTAGTCTGACACGGACAGGGGTCAATCAGCCCCAGCATTTT. Amino acids: CASSLTRTGVNQPQHF.

V is TRBV5-6 and J is TRBJ1-1; TRBD1 agrees at 9 bases. CDR1 and CDR2 (germline): SGHDT, YYEEEE. Losses at the gene ends were 5 bases for V and 4 bases for J; bases not matched to a gene: 3. The CDR3 contains 13 residues. CDR3 residues: CASRPTGGTEAFF. For the CDR3, the DNA is TGTGCCAGCAGGCCGACAGGGGGCACTGAAGCTTTCTTT.

Only one count was recorded for this clone. This chain uses TRBV18 with TRBJ2-1; 12 bases line up with TRBD2. This CDR3 contains 16 residues. Germline V lookup: CDR1 KGHSH, CDR2 LQKENI. J gave up 4 bases and V 3 bases, and 4 bases lay outside the gene matches. DNA for the CDR3: TGTGCCAGCTCACCGCCTAGCGGGGGGGATTACAATGAGCAGTTCTTC. This sequence encodes CASSPPSGGDYNEQFF.

The chain combines TRBV3-1 (or the pseudogene TRBV3-2) with TRBJ2-1, with D possibly matching TRBD1 (5 bases). This CDR3 comprises 14 residues. Looked up from germline, CDR1 is LGHDT and CDR2 is YNNKEL (reference sequence). Trimming removed 3 bases from V and 0 bases from J, with 6 bases in between. The CDR3 DNA sequence: TGTGCCAGCAGCCAGCAGGGCTCCTACAATGAGCAGTTCTTC. This codes for CASSQQGSYNEQFF.